The 26 T cell receptor beta chains below all came from one sample that was sequenced in a study of cytomegalovirus exposure and HLA in healthy donors. Repertoires were generated with immunoSEQ multiplex PCR, while TCRdb's copy carries only in-frame clones and drops some. The data contain more than 200,000 clones, about 90% of them singletons. Sequencing was carried out using PBMCs. The receptor set was obtained from a man younger than 30 in good health and CMV-seropositive.

The V call is TRBV20-1, the J call TRBJ2-7; D unclear. From germline, CDR1 is DFQATT and CDR2 SNEGSKA (reference sequence). V dropped 6 bases and J dropped 3 bases, with 9 bases sitting between them. The CDR3 is made up of 11 amino acids. The CDR3 nucleotides read TGCAGTGCCCCCACCGACTACGAGCAGTACTTC. It specifies CSAPTDYEQYF.

The V gene is TRBV5-4, the J gene TRBJ2-7; D gene uncertain. The CDR3 has 12 residues. V was clipped by 0 bases and J by 4 bases, with 5 bases between them. Germline-derived CDR1 and CDR2 are SGHNT and YYREEE (reference sequence). CDR3: CASSLDFYEQYF. The CDR3 DNA sequence: TGTGCCAGCAGCTTGGATTTTTACGAGCAGTACTTC. Full variable domain (missing parts from reference TRBV5-4 and TRBJ2-7): ETGVTQSPTHLIKTRGQQVTLRCSSQSGHNTVSWYQQALGQGPQFIFQYYREEENGRGNFPPRFSGLQFPNYSSELNVNALELDDSALYLCASSLDFYEQYFGPGTRLTVT.

V usage is TRBV5-6 and J usage is TRBJ2-5; tentatively, D is TRBD1 (5 bases). Between the trimmed V and J ends, which lost 2 bases and 5 bases, there was a span of 13 bases. Germline CDR1 SGHDT, CDR2 YYEEEE. This CDR3 region has 14 residues. The chain's CDR3 is CASSFDSQSETQYF. As DNA, the CDR3 is TGTGCCAGCAGCTTCGACAGCCAGTCCGAGACCCAGTACTTC.

The chain employs TRBV18 and TRBJ1-5; perhaps TRBD1 as D (5 bases). The CDR3 is 14 residues long. Germline values: CDR1 KGHSH, CDR2 LQKENI. V was shortened by 3 bases and J by 5 bases, with 11 bases between the two germline ends. CDR3 in amino acids: CASSPGLHYQPQHF. CDR3 bases: TGTGCCAGCTCACCGGGACTGCATTATCAGCCCCAGCATTTT.

This chain uses TRBV9 with TRBJ2-4; 12 bases line up with TRBD2. The CDR3 totals 18 residues. V lost 0 bases and J lost 6; bases outside the gene matches: 10. CDR1 is SGDLS, CDR2 YYNGEE, per germline. DNA for the CDR3: TGTGCCAGCAGCGTAGGCACTAGCGGGAGGAGGTTGGGAAACATTCAGTACTTC. It is translated as CASSVGTSGRRLGNIQYF. The full variable domain, with the rest looked up from reference TRBV9 and TRBJ2-4, is DSGVTQTPKHLITATGQRVTLRCSPRSGDLSVYWYQQSLDQGLQFLIQYYNGEERAKGNILERFSAQQFPDLHSELNLSSLELGDSALYFCASSVGTSGRRLGNIQYFGAGTRLSVL.

The genes are TRBV5-4 and TRBJ1-2, with D maybe TRBD1 (5 bases). The length of the CDR3 is 15 residues. Germline V gene sequence: CDR1 SGHNT, CDR2 YYREEE (reference sequence). V lost 4 bases to trimming and J lost 6 bases, with 19 bases between them. The CDR3 region has the DNA TGTGCCAGCAGCAGCCGCGGAGGGGCCGTCGATGGCTACACCTTC. Translation gives CASSSRGGAVDGYTF.

The J gene is TRBJ2-2, the V gene TRBV19, with a possible D match to TRBD2 (6 bases). This CDR3 region has 14 residues. The V and J ends lost 10 bases and 0 bases respectively, with 12 bases between them. Looked up from germline, CDR1 is LNHDA and CDR2 is SQIVND (reference sequence). CDR3 in amino acids: CAIGGIPNTGELFF. The DNA for the CDR3 is TGTGCCATAGGCGGGATCCCGAACACCGGGGAGCTGTTTTTT.

This chain connects TRBV19 to TRBJ1-4, with 10 bases lining up with TRBD1. The CDR3 extends over 13 amino acids. V was clipped by 9 bases and J by 7 bases; unmatched bases: 5. The germline CDR1 and CDR2 sequences are LNHDA and SQIVND (reference sequence). The CDR3 protein is CASRDRGSEKLFF. Written as DNA, the CDR3 is TGTGCCAGCAGGGACAGGGGAAGTGAAAAACTGTTTTTT.

This sequence joins TRBV15 and TRBJ2-1; the D gene is possibly TRBD2 (6 bases). This CDR3 is built from 16 residues. Trimming pared 0 bases from V and 0 bases from J, leaving 9 bases between. The germline CDR1 and CDR2 sequences are LNHNV and YYDKDF (reference sequence). CDR3 DNA sequence: TGTGCCACCAGCAGAGAGGGACTGATCTCCTACAATGAGCAGTTCTTC. Translating it yields CATSREGLISYNEQFF.

The V and J genes are TRBV7-9 and TRBJ1-4; TRBD1 agrees at 7 bases. Germline assignment: CDR1 SEHNR and CDR2 FQNEAQ (reference sequence). The CDR3 is 14 amino acids. V was pared by 5 bases and J by 5 bases, with 5 bases of the junction left unmatched. DNA of the CDR3: TGTGCCAGCAGCCCACGGGACAGAAATGAAAAACTGTTTTTT. Protein product: CASSPRDRNEKLFF. The full variable domain, rest sourced from reference TRBV7-9 and TRBJ1-4, is DTGVSQNPRHKITKRGQNVTFRCDPISEHNRLYWYRQTLGQGPEFLTYFQNEAQLEKSRLLSDRFSAERPKGSFSTLEIQRTEQGDSAMYLCASSPRDRNEKLFFGSGTQLSVL.

The rearrangement uses TRBV28 and TRBJ2-2, with 9 bases that match TRBD2. The CDR3 length is 17 residues. Germline loops: CDR1 MDHEN, CDR2 SYDVKM. Trimming at V came to 4 bases and at J to 3 bases, leaving 9 bases not matched to a gene. CDR3 sequence: CASSSPGLARHTGELFF. The CDR3 DNA sequence: TGTGCCAGCAGTTCTCCCGGACTAGCGCGGCACACCGGGGAGCTGTTTTTT.

The V gene is TRBV29-1, the J gene TRBJ2-5, with D possibly TRBD2 on 6 matching bases. The CDR3 loop spans 12 amino acids. CDR1 SQVTM and CDR2 ANQGSEA come from the germline V gene. Trimming took off 5 bases at V and 4 bases at J, with 11 bases between the two ends. The CDR3 loop reads CSVRRAGETQYF. The CDR3, as DNA: TGCAGCGTTCGAAGAGCGGGAGAGACCCAGTACTTC.

J is TRBJ1-5 and V is TRBV7-2, with 7 positions matching TRBD1. Germline CDR1 and CDR2: SGHTA and FQGNSA. The V gene end was trimmed by 7 bases and the J gene end by 1 base; junction bases not matched to a gene: 10. The length of the CDR3 is 16 residues. CDR3 residues: CASKGEGALSNQPQHF. The CDR3 DNA is TGTGCCAGCAAAGGGGAGGGGGCTCTAAGCAATCAGCCCCAGCATTTT. Looking up the rest from reference TRBV7-2 and TRBJ1-5 gives the full variable domain: GAGVSQSPSNKVTEKGKDVELRCDPISGHTALYWYRQSLGQGLEFLIYFQGNSAPDKSGLPSDRFSAERTGGSVSTLTIQRTQQEDSAVYLCASKGEGALSNQPQHFGDGTRLSIL.

With regard to this clone: Distinct nucleotide sequences in the sample also encode this CDR3. J is TRBJ1-3 and V is TRBV30; D uncertain. V lost 2 bases and J 1 base, leaving 0 bases between the germline ends. The CDR3 has 11 amino acids. Germline V gives CDR1 GTSNPN, CDR2 SVGIG (reference sequence). The CDR3 reads CAWSSGNTIYF. In DNA form, the CDR3 reads TGTGCCTGGAGTTCTGGAAACACCATATATTTT.

J is TRBJ2-1 and V is TRBV12-5; D is possibly TRBD1 or TRBD2 (5 bases each). Germline V gene data show CDR1 as LGHNT and CDR2 as FRNRAP. The CDR3 extends over 19 amino acids. Trimming stripped 5 bases from V and 2 bases from J, with 25 bases between. This CDR3 reads CASGVIRDGTSLAYNEQFF. The CDR3 DNA follows: TGTGCTAGTGGTGTAATCCGGGACGGCACCTCGTTGGCCTACAATGAGCAGTTCTTC.

V and J are TRBV20-1 and TRBJ1-1; D remains unclear. V dropped 2 bases and J dropped 7 bases, with 8 bases sitting between them. There are 11 residues in the CDR3. Germline CDR1 DFQATT, CDR2 SNEGSKA (reference sequence). CDR3 region: CSARPDHEAFF. DNA of the CDR3: TGCAGTGCTAGACCGGACCATGAAGCTTTCTTT.

The rearrangement uses TRBV19 and TRBJ2-3, with D possibly TRBD1 on 5 matching bases. CDR1 LNHDA and CDR2 SQIVND come from the germline V gene (reference sequence). This CDR3 is built from 14 residues. The V and J ends lost 2 bases and 6 bases respectively, with 12 bases between them. Here the CDR3 DNA reads TGTGCCAGTAGTATACGGCCAGGGCTGGATACGCAGTATTTT. This sequence encodes CASSIRPGLDTQYF.

Turning to this clone: Other DNA variants within this sample encode the same CDR3. The rearrangement joins TRBV13 to TRBJ1-1; D uncertain. The ends were cut back, 2 bases at V and 1 base at J, with 5 bases in the middle. The CDR3 has 13 amino acids. Germline V gene data show CDR1 as PRHDT and CDR2 as FYEKMQ (reference sequence). CDR3 DNA: TGTGCCAGCAGCTTAACCGGGAACACTGAAGCTTTCTTT. This codes for CASSLTGNTEAFF.

This chain links TRBV5-1 with TRBJ2-7; perhaps TRBD2 as D (6 bases). V was cut by 4 bases and J by 1 base, with 12 bases left in between. The CDR3 is 14 amino acids. Germline CDR1 reads SGHRS; CDR2 reads YFSETQ. CDR3 bases: TGCGCCAGCAGCCCCCGGGACTTTTCCTACGAGCAGTACTTC. It translates to CASSPRDFSYEQYF.

J is TRBJ2-7 and V is TRBV5-6; 10 nucleotides agree with TRBD2. CDR3 size: 15 residues. The junction had 3 bases not matched to a gene; V was cut back by 0 bases and J by 3 bases. Germline CDR1 reads SGHDT; CDR2 reads YYEEEE. The CDR3 is CASSLGQREGYEQYF. The DNA for the CDR3 is TGTGCCAGCAGCTTGGGTCAGCGGGAGGGCTACGAGCAGTACTTC.

The chain carries TRBV5-1 and TRBJ2-7, with 8 nucleotides matching TRBD2. The CDR3 is made up of 15 amino acids. Germline trimming cut 0 bases from V and 6 bases from J; bases unmatched to any gene: 8. Per germline, CDR1 SGHRS and CDR2 YFSETQ. The CDR3 loop is CASSLGQREMSEQYF. Written as DNA, the CDR3 is TGCGCCAGCAGCTTGGGTCAGCGGGAGATGAGCGAGCAGTACTTC. Full variable domain (rest looked up from reference TRBV5-1 and TRBJ2-7): KAGVTQTPRYLIKTRGQQVTLSCSPISGHRSVSWYQQTPGQGLQFLFEYFSETQRNKGNFPGRFSGRQFSNSRSEMNVSTLELGDSALYLCASSLGQREMSEQYFGPGTRLTVT.

The V call is TRBV7-8, the J call TRBJ2-7, with 11 bases aligning to TRBD1. The V and J ends lost 4 bases and 3 bases, in that order; junction bases with no gene match: 2. This CDR3 has 14 residues. The germline V gene encodes CDR1 SGHVS and CDR2 FQNEAQ. The CDR3 protein is CASSWTGGSYEQYF. The CDR3 DNA is TGTGCCAGCAGCTGGACAGGGGGCAGCTACGAGCAGTACTTC.

The V gene is TRBV7-2, the J gene TRBJ2-2, with 9 bases lining up with TRBD1. CDR3 length equals 16 residues. J gave up 6 bases and V 3 bases, and 8 bases lay outside the gene matches. Germline-derived CDR1 and CDR2 are SGHTA and FQGNSA. In nucleotides, the CDR3 is TGTGCCAGCAGCTTCACAGGGGGCGCCTTCCCCGGGGAGCTGTTTTTT. Residues: CASSFTGGAFPGELFF.

This clone occurred once. The chain uses TRBV16 and TRBJ2-7; D not resolved. Germline V gives CDR1 KGHSY, CDR2 FQNENV. Trimming cost V 4 bases and J 7 bases, with 20 bases left between them. This CDR3 has 15 residues. The CDR3 region is CASSPTVDLEVEQYF. The CDR3 DNA follows: TGTGCCAGCAGCCCCACCGTGGATTTGGAAGTAGAGCAGTACTTC.

This clone was seen once. The rearrangement links TRBV25-1 to TRBJ1-2; weak D call: TRBD1 (6 bases). V lost 4 bases and J lost 3, with 12 bases in between. CDR1 is MGHDK, CDR2 SYGVNS, per germline. The CDR3 contains 14 residues. CDR3 nucleotide sequence: TGTGCCAGCAGTGCGGGGGGCGATTACTATGGCTACACCTTC. Amino acid sequence: CASSAGGDYYGYTF.

The chain links TRBV5-6 to TRBJ1-2; TRBD1 aligns across 8 bases. CDR1 and CDR2 from the germline V gene are SGHDT and YYEEEE. Germline trimming cut 0 bases from V and 2 bases from J; bases unmatched to any gene: 3. CDR3 length: 15 residues. The CDR3 loop is CASSLVAGGNYGYTF. CDR3 DNA: TGTGCCAGCAGCTTGGTTGCAGGGGGCAACTATGGCTACACCTTC.